This TCR beta chain appears in the sequencing data of a study of T-cell reconstitution after alpha-beta-depleted transplantation in children. Study conclusions and caveats: Some patients showed high day-60 TCRbeta diversity, which derived from surviving recipient T cells and thymic progenitors. The origin of alpha-beta T cells about two months after transplant was reportedly several hundred expanded graft clones. T-cell numbers and diversity, one year after transplant, stemmed largely from T cells that were newly produced.

Molecular barcoding with unique molecular identifiers was used for the TCRbeta library. Using its own MiXCR run on the PCR reads, TCRdb lists one record per CDR3 protein. The sample lists over 5,000 distinct CDR3 sequences; 16% were seen once. In its sample, this clonotype is medium-sized. Its antigen is as yet unknown. Germline V gene data show CDR1 as MNHNY and CDR2 as SVGAGI (reference sequence). The CDR3 consists of 13 residues. The TCR originated in a male patient aged 10 to 17 who had a stem cell transplant for acute myeloid leukemia, so the T cells may come from the graft donor. The V and J genes are TRBV6-6 and TRBJ1-6, with 7 bases identical to TRBD1. Sequencing used PBMCs, mostly from graft donor cells, obtained 60 days after TCRalphabeta/CD19-depleted stem cell transplant. The CDR3: CGGTRDSNSPLHF. The CDR3 DNA is TGTGGGGGGACGAGGGACAGTAATTCACCCCTCCACTTT.